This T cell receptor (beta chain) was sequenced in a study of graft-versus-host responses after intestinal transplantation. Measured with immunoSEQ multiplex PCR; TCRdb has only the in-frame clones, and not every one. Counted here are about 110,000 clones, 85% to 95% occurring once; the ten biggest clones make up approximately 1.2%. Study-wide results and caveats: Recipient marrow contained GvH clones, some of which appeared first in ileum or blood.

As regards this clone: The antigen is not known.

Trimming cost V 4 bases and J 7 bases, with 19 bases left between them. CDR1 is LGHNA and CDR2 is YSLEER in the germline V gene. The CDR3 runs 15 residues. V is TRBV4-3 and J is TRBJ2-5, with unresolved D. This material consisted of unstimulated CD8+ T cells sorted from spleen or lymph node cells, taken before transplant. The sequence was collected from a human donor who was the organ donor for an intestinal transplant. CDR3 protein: CASSPGIMASGTQYF. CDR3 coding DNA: TGCGCCAGCAGCCCCGGTATTATGGCTTCCGGGACCCAGTACTTC.